This TCR beta chain emerged from a study of shared clonotypes between healthy human individuals. Points from the study as a whole: The represented genetic and exposure-history diversity was limited by the small number of donors. Sequencing depth was predicted to influence how clonotypes are shared among donors.

On this clone itself: What it binds is not known.

Sequencing used immunoSEQ multiplex PCR; TCRdb keeps in-frame clones, though not all of them. The sample consists of fewer than 600,000 clones, around 76% of them appearing once. The CDR3 runs to 16 residues. CDR1 is LNHDA, CDR2 SQIVND, per germline (reference sequence). V was shortened by 6 bases and J by 6 bases, with 21 bases between the two germline ends. The specimen sequenced was PBMCs. This chain uses TRBV19 with TRBJ1-5; maybe TRBD1 (5 bases). The TCR sequence derives from a woman aged 40 to 50 in good health. Some clones in this sample may be carry-over from other donors' samples. In nucleotides, the CDR3 is TGTGCCAGTAGGGCTTCAACAGGCCCCGCCGGTCAGCCCCAGCATTTT. This translates into CASRASTGPAGQPQHF.